The source of this T cell receptor (beta chain) is a study of T cell changes during pregnancy in multiple sclerosis. The CDR3 contains 18 residues. Unmatched junction bases numbered 13, after V lost 4 bases and J lost 1 base. Germline lookup yields CDR1 SGDLS and CDR2 YYNGEE. Produced via immunoSEQ multiplex PCR; TCRdb's table is partial and in-frame only. Of approximately 80,000 clones listed, less than 95% were seen once; the top ten hold 2% to 3%. The V call is TRBV9, the J call TRBJ2-2, with 7 positions matching TRBD2. This specimen was peripheral blood, taken in the third trimester of pregnancy. This TCR derives from a female donor with multiple sclerosis, enrolled in a pregnancy study. The CDR3 sequence is CASSLKGRSGVNTGELFF. In nucleotides, the CDR3 is TGTGCCAGCAGCCTGAAGGGGAGAAGCGGGGTGAACACCGGGGAGCTGTTTTTT.